This record concerns one T cell receptor (beta chain) sequence. The data were obtained in a study of shared clonotypes between healthy human individuals. The germline gives CDR1 SGHAT, CDR2 FQNNGV. V lost 5 bases, J lost 7 bases, and 18 bases lay in between. CDR3 length: 16 residues. TCRdb's table, derived via immunoSEQ multiplex PCR, lists solely in-frame clones and lacks some. The data contain a few hundred thousand clones, 80% to 90% of them seen just once; the ten biggest clones take up 15% to 20%. The sample taken for sequencing was memory CD8+ T cells sorted from blood. Subset indicated: CD45RO+ cells pooled with CCR7-negative TemRA cells. The rearrangement joins TRBV11-2 to TRBJ1-6; weak D call: TRBD1 (6 bases). This receptor was identified in a man between 18 and 29 years old in good health. The CDR3 region is CASSGRVQGMNSPLHF. The CDR3 DNA reads TGTGCCAGCAGCGGTAGGGTCCAGGGGATGAATTCACCCCTCCACTTT.